The clone carrying this T cell receptor beta chain turned up a few times. Its antigen is currently unknown. These data originate in a study of T cell responses to AZD1222 COVID-19 vaccine. Points from the study as a whole: Donors in the cohort were predominantly white British and more often female, and clonal diversity was possibly underestimated. Of spike-specific TCRs, nearly half reportedly target regions left unmutated in variants. The breadth and depth of Spike-specific TCRs increased once two AZD1222 doses had been given. Repertoire samples came only from after the peak T cell response.

The data were produced by immunoSEQ multiplex PCR, yet TCRdb's version contains in-frame clones alone and is incomplete. Of approximately 150,000 clones in the sample, roughly 90% were seen once. The CDR3 loop spans 13 amino acids. Germline V gives CDR1 MNHEY, CDR2 SVGAGI. V lost 4 bases and J lost 0, with 6 bases in between. The chain links TRBV6-5 to TRBJ1-1; no definite D call. The sequence derives from an adult who received the AZD1222 COVID-19 vaccine. The sample was peripheral blood, taken 28 days after the second AZD1222 dose. CDR3 coding DNA: TGTGCCAGCAGTTTTTCTGTGAACACTGAAGCTTTCTTT. Translating gives CASSFSVNTEAFF.